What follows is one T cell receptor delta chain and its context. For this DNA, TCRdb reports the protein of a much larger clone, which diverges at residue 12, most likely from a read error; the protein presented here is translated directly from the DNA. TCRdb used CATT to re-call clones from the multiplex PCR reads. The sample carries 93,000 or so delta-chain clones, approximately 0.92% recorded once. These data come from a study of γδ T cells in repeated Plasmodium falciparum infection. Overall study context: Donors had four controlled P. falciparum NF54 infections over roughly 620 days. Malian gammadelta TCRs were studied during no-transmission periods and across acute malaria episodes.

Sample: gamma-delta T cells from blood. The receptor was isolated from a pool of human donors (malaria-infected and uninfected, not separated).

DNA for the CDR3: TGTGCTCTTGGGGGTATTCCTACGAGAGAATCCGAATCCGATAAACTCATCTTT. Its protein product is CALGGIPTRESESDKLIF. V gene TRDV1 combines with J gene TRDJ1; 7 nucleotides agree with TRDD2. The junction had 17 bases not matched to a gene; V was cut back by 4 bases and J by 3 bases. Germline V lookup: CDR1 TSWWSYY, CDR2 QGS. The CDR3 has 18 residues.